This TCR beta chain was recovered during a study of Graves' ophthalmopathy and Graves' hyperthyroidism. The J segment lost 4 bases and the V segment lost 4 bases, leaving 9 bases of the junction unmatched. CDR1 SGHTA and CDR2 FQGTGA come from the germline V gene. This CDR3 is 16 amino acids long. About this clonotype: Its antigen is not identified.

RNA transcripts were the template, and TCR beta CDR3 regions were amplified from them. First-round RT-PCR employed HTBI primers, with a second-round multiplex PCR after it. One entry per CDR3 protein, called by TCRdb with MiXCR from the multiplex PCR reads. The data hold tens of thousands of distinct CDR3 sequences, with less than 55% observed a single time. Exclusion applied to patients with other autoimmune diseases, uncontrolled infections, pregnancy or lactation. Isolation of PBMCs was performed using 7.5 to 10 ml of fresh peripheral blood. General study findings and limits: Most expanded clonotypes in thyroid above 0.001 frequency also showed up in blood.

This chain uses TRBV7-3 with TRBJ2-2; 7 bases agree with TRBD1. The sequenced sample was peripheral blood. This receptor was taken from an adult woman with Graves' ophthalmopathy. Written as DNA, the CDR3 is TGTGCCAGCAGCTCAAGGACAGGTTCTGGCACCGGGGAGCTGTTTTTT. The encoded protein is CASSSRTGSGTGELFF. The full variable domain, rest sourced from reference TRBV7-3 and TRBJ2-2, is GAGVSQTPSNKVTEKGKYVELRCDPISGHTALYWYRQSLGQGPEFLIYFQGTGAADDSGLPNDRFFAVRPEGSVSTLKIQRTERGDSAVYLCASSSRTGSGTGELFFGEGSRLTVL.